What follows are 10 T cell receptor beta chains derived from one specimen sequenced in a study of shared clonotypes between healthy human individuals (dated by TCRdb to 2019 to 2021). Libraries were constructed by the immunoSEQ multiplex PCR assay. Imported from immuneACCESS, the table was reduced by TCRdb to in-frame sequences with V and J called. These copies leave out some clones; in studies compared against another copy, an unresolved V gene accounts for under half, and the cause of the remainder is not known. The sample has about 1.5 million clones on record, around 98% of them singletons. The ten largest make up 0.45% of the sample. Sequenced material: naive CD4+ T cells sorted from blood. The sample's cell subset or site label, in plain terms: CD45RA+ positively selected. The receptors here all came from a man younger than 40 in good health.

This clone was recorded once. The CDR3 sequence is CAISQNLANTDTQYF. For the CDR3, the DNA is TGTGCCATCAGCCAGAACCTAGCGAACACAGATACGCAGTATTTT. The rearrangement uses TRBV10-3 and TRBJ2-3; D is perhaps TRBD2 (6 bases). Looked up from germline, CDR1 is ENHRY and CDR2 is SYGVKD. The germline V and J ends were trimmed by 6 bases and 2 bases, with 15 bases remaining between them. The CDR3 spans 15 residues.

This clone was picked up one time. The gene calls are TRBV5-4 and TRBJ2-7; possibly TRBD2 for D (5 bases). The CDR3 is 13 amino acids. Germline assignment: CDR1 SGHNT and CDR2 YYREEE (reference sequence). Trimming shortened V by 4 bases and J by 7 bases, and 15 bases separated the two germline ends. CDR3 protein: CASSPSLVGEQYF. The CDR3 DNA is TGTGCCAGCAGCCCATCACTAGTGGGGGAGCAGTACTTC.

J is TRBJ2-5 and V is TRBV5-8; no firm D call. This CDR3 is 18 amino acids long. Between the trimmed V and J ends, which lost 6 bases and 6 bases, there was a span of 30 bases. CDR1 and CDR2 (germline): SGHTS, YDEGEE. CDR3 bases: TGTGCCAGCATTGGTATATTAGGGCCTACTACCTACGTCAAGACCCAGTACTTC. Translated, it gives CASIGILGPTTYVKTQYF.

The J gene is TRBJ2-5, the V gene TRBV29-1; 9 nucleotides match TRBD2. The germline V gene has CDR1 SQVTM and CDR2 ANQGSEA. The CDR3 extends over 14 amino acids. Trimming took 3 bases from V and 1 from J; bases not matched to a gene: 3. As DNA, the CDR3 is TGCAGCGTTGATACGCGGGAGGGCCAAGAGACCCAGTACTTC. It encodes CSVDTREGQETQYF.

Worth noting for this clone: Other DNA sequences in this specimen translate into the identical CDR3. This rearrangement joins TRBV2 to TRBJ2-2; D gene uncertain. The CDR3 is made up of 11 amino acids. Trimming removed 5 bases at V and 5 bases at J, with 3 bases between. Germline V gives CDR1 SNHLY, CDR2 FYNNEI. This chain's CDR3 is CASSSTGELFF. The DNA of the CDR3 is TGTGCCAGCAGTTCGACCGGGGAGCTGTTTTTT.

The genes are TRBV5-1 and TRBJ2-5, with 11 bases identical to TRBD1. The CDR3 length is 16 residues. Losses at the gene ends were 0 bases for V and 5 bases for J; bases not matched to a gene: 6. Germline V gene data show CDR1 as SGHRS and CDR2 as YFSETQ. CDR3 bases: TGCGCCAGCAGCTTGGGAAGGACAGGGGGCACGGAGACCCAGTACTTC. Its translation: CASSLGRTGGTETQYF.

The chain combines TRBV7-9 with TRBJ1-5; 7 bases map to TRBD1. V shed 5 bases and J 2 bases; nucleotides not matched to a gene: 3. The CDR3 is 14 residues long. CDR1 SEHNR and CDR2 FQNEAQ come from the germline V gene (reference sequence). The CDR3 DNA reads TGTGCCAGCAGCGCTACAGGGGGCAATCAGCCCCAGCATTTT. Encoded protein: CASSATGGNQPQHF.

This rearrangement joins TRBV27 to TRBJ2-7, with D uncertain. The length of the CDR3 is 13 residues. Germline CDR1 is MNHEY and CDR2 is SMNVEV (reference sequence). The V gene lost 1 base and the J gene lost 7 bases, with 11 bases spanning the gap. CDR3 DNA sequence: TGTGCCAGCAGTTTATATCCTCCGGCGGAGCAGTACTTC. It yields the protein CASSLYPPAEQYF.

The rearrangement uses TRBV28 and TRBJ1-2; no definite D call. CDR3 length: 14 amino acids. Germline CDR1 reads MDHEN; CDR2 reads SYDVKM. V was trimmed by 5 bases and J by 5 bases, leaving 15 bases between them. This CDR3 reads CASSTPLGEYGYTF. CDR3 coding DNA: TGTGCCAGCAGTACGCCACTTGGAGAGTATGGCTACACCTTC.

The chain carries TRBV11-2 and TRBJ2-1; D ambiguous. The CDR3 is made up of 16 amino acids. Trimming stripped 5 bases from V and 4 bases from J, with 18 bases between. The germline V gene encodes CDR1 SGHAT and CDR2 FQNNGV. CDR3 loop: CASSLQPILDYNEQFF. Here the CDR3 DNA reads TGTGCCAGCAGCCTCCAGCCAATCTTGGATTACAATGAGCAGTTCTTC.